Presented here are 26 T cell receptor beta chains from one specimen sequenced in a study of T cell responses to AZD1222 COVID-19 vaccine. TCRdb's copy holds only in-frame clones and misses some; the assay was immunoSEQ multiplex PCR. In the table there are roughly 110,000 clones, about 85% of which are singletons. Sequenced here: peripheral blood, sampled 28 days after the second AZD1222 dose. Receptors originate from an adult who received the AZD1222 COVID-19 vaccine.

There are a few counts of this clone. The chain uses TRBV2 and TRBJ1-5, with a possible D match to TRBD1 (5 bases). The CDR3 is 16 amino acids. Germline CDR1 is SNHLY and CDR2 is FYNNEI. V lost 3 bases and J lost 6, with 18 bases in between. The CDR3: CASSEKRQGRGQPQHF. The CDR3 DNA reads TGTGCCAGCAGTGAGAAAAGGCAGGGAAGGGGTCAGCCCCAGCATTTT.

V is TRBV2 and J is TRBJ2-2; D not resolved. Trimming shortened V by 7 bases and J by 1 base, and 16 bases separated the two germline ends. CDR1 SNHLY and CDR2 FYNNEI come from the germline V gene. This CDR3 region has 16 residues. The CDR3 spells CASTPRQIENTGELFF. The CDR3 DNA reads as TGTGCCAGCACCCCTAGGCAAATTGAGAACACCGGGGAGCTGTTTTTT.

The chain uses TRBV5-1 and TRBJ2-6, with 11 bases lining up with TRBD1. The CDR3 loop spans 19 amino acids. After removal of 0 bases from V and 0 bases from J, the junction contained 5 bases not matched to a gene. CDR1 SGHRS and CDR2 YFSETQ come from the germline V gene. The chain's CDR3 is CASSLDGQGATSGANVLTF. The CDR3 region has the DNA TGCGCCAGCAGCTTGGACGGACAGGGGGCGACCTCTGGGGCCAACGTCCTGACTTTC.

The J gene is TRBJ1-1, the V gene TRBV3-1 (or the pseudogene TRBV3-2); D is unresolved. The V and J ends lost 3 bases and 1 base respectively, with 6 bases between them. The CDR3 covers 13 residues. Germline V lookup: CDR1 LGHDT, CDR2 YNNKEL (reference sequence). The DNA for the CDR3 is TGTGCCAGCAGCCAGAGATGGAACACTGAAGCTTTCTTT. It encodes CASSQRWNTEAFF.

V and J are TRBV7-2 and TRBJ2-1, with 8 bases lining up with TRBD2. Germline CDR1 is SGHTA and CDR2 is FQGNSA. The CDR3 contains 15 residues. J gave up 7 bases and V 1 base, and 6 bases lay outside the gene matches. CDR3 sequence: CASSLVAGSRNEQFF. The DNA for the CDR3 is TGTGCCAGCAGCTTAGTAGCGGGGTCCAGGAATGAGCAGTTCTTC.

CDR3 bases: TGTGCCATCAGTGACTGGGATAACAATCAGCCCCAGCATTTT. Protein: CAISDWDNNQPQHF. The chain carries TRBV10-3 and TRBJ1-5; D unresolved. Trimming pared 3 bases from V and 3 bases from J, leaving 9 bases between. Per germline, CDR1 ENHRY and CDR2 SYGVKD. The CDR3 extends over 14 amino acids.

This clone occurred a few times. J is TRBJ1-2 and V is TRBV5-1, with 8 bases aligning to TRBD1. Germline loops: CDR1 SGHRS, CDR2 YFSETQ. The CDR3 is 14 residues long. The J segment lost 2 bases and the V segment lost 4 bases, leaving 4 bases of the junction unmatched. CDR3 region: CASSNYRGNYGYTF. DNA of the CDR3: TGCGCCAGCAGCAACTACAGGGGGAACTATGGCTACACCTTC.

This clone was seen a handful of times. The chain has TRBV13 and TRBJ1-2; D ambiguous. The CDR3 spans 15 residues. Deletions cut 4 bases from V and 2 bases from J, with 14 bases between. Germline lookup yields CDR1 PRHDT and CDR2 FYEKMQ (reference sequence). The CDR3 nucleotides read TGTGCCAGCAGCTGGACTATCGGTAGAAACTATGGCTACACCTTC. Amino acids: CASSWTIGRNYGYTF.

The gene calls are TRBV28 and TRBJ1-1; D gene ambiguous. The length of the CDR3 is 16 residues. CDR1 MDHEN and CDR2 SYDVKM come from the germline V gene. Deletions cut 5 bases from V and 0 bases from J, with 16 bases between. CDR3: CASSPTDPAMNTEAFF. The DNA of the CDR3 is TGTGCCAGCAGTCCCACTGACCCGGCTATGAACACTGAAGCTTTCTTT.

This rearrangement joins TRBV27 to TRBJ1-1; D remains unclear. The CDR3 is 15 residues long. From germline, CDR1 is MNHEY and CDR2 SMNVEV (reference sequence). V lost 2 bases to trimming and J lost 1 base, with 11 bases between them. DNA of the CDR3: TGTGCCAGCAGTTTAGAGGCTGGAGGGAACACTGAAGCTTTCTTT. It is translated as CASSLEAGGNTEAFF.

This sequence joins TRBV19 and TRBJ1-2, with TRBD1 matching over 9 bases. V dropped 3 bases and J dropped 6; count of bases not matched to a gene: 2. This CDR3 comprises 13 residues. CDR1 LNHDA and CDR2 SQIVND come from the germline V gene (reference sequence). CDR3 amino acids: CASSIRQGDGYTF. CDR3 nucleotide sequence: TGTGCCAGTAGTATCCGACAGGGGGATGGCTACACCTTC.

The chain uses TRBV29-1 and TRBJ2-3; 11 bases are a match to TRBD1. V lost 4 bases, J lost 2 bases, and 5 bases stayed unmatched. This CDR3 has 15 residues. In germline, CDR1 is SQVTM, CDR2 ANQGSEA. CDR3 protein: CSVAGTGGNTDTQYF. The CDR3 DNA reads TGCAGCGTTGCGGGGACAGGGGGTAACACAGATACGCAGTATTTT.

This sequence joins TRBV19 and TRBJ2-7, with TRBD1 matching 10 bases. CDR1 and CDR2 from the germline V gene are LNHDA and SQIVND (reference sequence). Germline trimming cut 5 bases from V and 2 bases from J; bases unmatched to any gene: 6. The CDR3 extends over 15 amino acids. For the CDR3, the DNA is TGTGCCAGTAGTTGGCGACAGGGGGCTCCCTACGAGCAGTACTTC. Protein: CASSWRQGAPYEQYF.

The chain uses TRBV5-6 and TRBJ2-1; a weak D match, TRBD1 (5 bases). Germline V gives CDR1 SGHDT, CDR2 YYEEEE. The length of the CDR3 is 13 residues. V was trimmed by 4 bases and J by 7 bases, leaving 12 bases between them. The CDR3 reads CASSDGHPNEQFF. The DNA for the CDR3 is TGTGCCAGCAGCGACGGACACCCGAATGAGCAGTTCTTC. Full variable domain (outside the CDR3, taken from reference TRBV5-6 and TRBJ2-1): DAGVTQSPTHLIKTRGQQVTLRCSPKSGHDTVSWYQQALGQGPQFIFQYYEEEERQRGNFPDRFSGHQFPNYSSELNVNALLLGDSALYLCASSDGHPNEQFFGPGTRLTVL.

V gene TRBV7-9 combines with J gene TRBJ1-1; D remains unclear. CDR1 and CDR2 from the germline V gene are SEHNR and FQNEAQ (reference sequence). The ends were cut back, 0 bases at V and 6 bases at J, with 11 bases in the middle. CDR3 size: 14 residues. DNA of the CDR3: TGTGCCAGCAGCTTAGCCGGACTTCAGCCTGAAGCTTTCTTT. Its protein product is CASSLAGLQPEAFF.

V and J are TRBV12-3 or TRBV12-4 and TRBJ1-2; 7 positions match TRBD1. CDR3 size: 13 residues. The V and J ends lost 6 bases and 5 bases, in that order; junction bases with no gene match: 6. The CDR3 DNA is TGTGCCAGCAGGGCCGGGACAGAATATGGCTACACCTTC. Translation gives CASRAGTEYGYTF.

The chain uses TRBV5-1 and TRBJ2-2; D not resolved. V lost 1 base and J lost 0, with 4 bases in between. Germline assignment: CDR1 SGHRS and CDR2 YFSETQ. This CDR3 is 14 amino acids long. In DNA, the CDR3 is TGCGCCAGCAGCTTGCCAGCGAACACCGGGGAGCTGTTTTTT. Residues: CASSLPANTGELFF.

With respect to this clone: Distinct nucleotide sequences in the sample also encode this CDR3. The chain is built from TRBV20-1 and TRBJ1-2, with unresolved D. V gave up 6 bases and J gave up 3 bases, with 8 bases separating them. Germline lookup yields CDR1 DFQATT and CDR2 SNEGSKA (reference sequence). The length of the CDR3 is 11 residues. The CDR3 region has the DNA TGCAGTGCGAGTGGGGACTATGGCTACACCTTC. This gives the protein CSASGDYGYTF.

The table lists this clone with a count of one. The rearrangement uses TRBV3-1 (or the pseudogene TRBV3-2) and TRBJ2-3; D is undetermined. CDR3 length equals 14 residues. Trimming shortened V by 4 bases and J by 0 bases, and 8 bases separated the two germline ends. Germline CDR1 and CDR2: LGHDT and YNNKEL (reference sequence). CDR3 in amino acids: CASSPPASTDTQYF. Here the CDR3 DNA reads TGTGCCAGCAGCCCCCCAGCAAGCACAGATACGCAGTATTTT.

The gene calls are TRBV30 and TRBJ1-6; TRBD1 matches 7 bases. CDR3 length: 15 amino acids. Trimming took 4 bases from V and 6 from J; bases not matched to a gene: 9. Germline V gene lookup returns CDR1 GTSNPN and CDR2 SVGIG (reference sequence). The CDR3 DNA sequence: TGTGCCTGGAAGATAACAGGGGCCTCTAATTCACCCCTCCACTTT. This encodes CAWKITGASNSPLHF.

In this sample, this clone turned up a few times. The CDR3 loop reads CASRNPLYNEQFF. For the CDR3, the DNA is TGTGCCAGCAGGAATCCACTTTACAATGAGCAGTTCTTC. The V call is TRBV2, the J call TRBJ2-1, with D unresolved. Deletions cut 6 bases from V and 4 bases from J, with 10 bases between. Germline V CDR1 and CDR2: SNHLY, FYNNEI. This CDR3 has 13 amino acids.

V gene TRBV28 combines with J gene TRBJ1-1; D gene ambiguous. The CDR3 covers 15 residues. V lost 2 bases and J 0 bases, leaving 10 bases between the germline ends. CDR1 MDHEN and CDR2 SYDVKM come from the germline V gene. The CDR3 loop reads CASSLRRQVNTEAFF. CDR3 coding DNA: TGTGCCAGCAGTTTACGGAGACAAGTGAACACTGAAGCTTTCTTT.

This clone was detected a few times. This chain uses TRBV7-9 with TRBJ2-7; D possibly corresponds to TRBD1 (5 bases). The CDR3 sequence is 14 residues long. Germline CDR1 and CDR2: SEHNR and FQNEAQ (reference sequence). V lost 5 bases, J lost 2 bases, and 13 bases lay in between. The CDR3 DNA sequence: TGTGCCAGCAGCCCTCAGACAGTAACCTACGAGCAGTACTTC. Its protein is CASSPQTVTYEQYF.

The rearrangement links TRBV4-1 to TRBJ2-6, with TRBD1 matching over 11 bases. The CDR3 covers 19 residues. V gave up 4 bases and J gave up 3 bases; unmatched junction bases: 11. CDR1 and CDR2 (germline): MGHRA, YSYEKL. CDR3 in amino acids: CASSPQVGTGGGGANVLTF. DNA of the CDR3: TGCGCCAGCAGCCCGCAAGTCGGGACAGGGGGTGGTGGGGCCAACGTCCTGACTTTC.

This clone was seen once. The rearrangement uses TRBV5-1 and TRBJ1-1, with 7 positions matching TRBD1. The CDR3 loop spans 17 amino acids. Unmatched junction bases numbered 13, after V lost 0 bases and J lost 5 bases. Germline CDR1 and CDR2: SGHRS and YFSETQ. CDR3 loop: CASSLGDRFLGETEAFF. Here the CDR3 DNA reads TGCGCCAGCAGCTTGGGGGACAGATTTTTGGGGGAGACTGAAGCTTTCTTT.

This chain joins TRBV19 and TRBJ1-2; no firm D call. Between the trimmed V and J ends, which lost 5 bases and 3 bases, there was a span of 16 bases. CDR1 LNHDA and CDR2 SQIVND come from the germline V gene (reference sequence). CDR3 length equals 15 residues. In DNA form, the CDR3 reads TGTGCCAGTAGTGAGGACGCCTCGGCGTACTATGGCTACACCTTC. As protein: CASSEDASAYYGYTF.